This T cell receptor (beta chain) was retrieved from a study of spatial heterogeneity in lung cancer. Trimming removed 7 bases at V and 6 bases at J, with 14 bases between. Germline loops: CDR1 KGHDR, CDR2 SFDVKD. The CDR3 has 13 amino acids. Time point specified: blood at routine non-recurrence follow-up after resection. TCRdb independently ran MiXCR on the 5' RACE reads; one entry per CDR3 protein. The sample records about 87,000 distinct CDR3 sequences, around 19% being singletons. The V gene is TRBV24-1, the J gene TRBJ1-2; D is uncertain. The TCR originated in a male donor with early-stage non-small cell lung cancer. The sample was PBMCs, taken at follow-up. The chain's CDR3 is CATSAGRSHGYTF. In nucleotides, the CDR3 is TGTGCCACCAGCGCGGGCAGGTCGCATGGCTACACCTTC.